The 25 T cell receptor beta chains given below trace back to one sample, sequenced in a study of blood T cell repertoires in COVID-19. Sequencing used immunoSEQ multiplex PCR; TCRdb keeps in-frame clones, though not all of them. The sample yields about 34,000 clones, roughly 80% seen once. The sample was peripheral blood. The receptors stem from a man older than 75 with active or convalescent COVID-19.

The genes are TRBV5-1 and TRBJ2-7, with D perhaps matching TRBD2 (5 bases). The CDR3 sequence is 11 residues long. The V gene lost 6 bases and the J gene lost 4 bases, with 8 bases spanning the gap. Germline V gene sequence: CDR1 SGHRS, CDR2 YFSETQ. The CDR3 sequence: CASTGEYEQYF. CDR3 in DNA: TGCGCCAGCACCGGGGAATACGAGCAGTACTTC.

This chain links TRBV7-2 with TRBJ2-1; no definite D call. V lost 5 bases, J lost 4 bases, and 9 bases lay in between. The CDR3 spans 13 residues. The V gene's germline CDR1 is SGHTA and CDR2 FQGNSA. CDR3 coding DNA: TGTGCCAGCAGCACTAATCTATACAATGAGCAGTTCTTC. It yields the protein CASSTNLYNEQFF.

Note on this clone: This sample also contains other DNA sequences that code for the same CDR3. V gene TRBV28 combines with J gene TRBJ2-7, with D unclear. This CDR3 has 12 residues. V lost 3 bases and J 3 bases, leaving 6 bases between the germline ends. Germline V gene sequence: CDR1 MDHEN, CDR2 SYDVKM. This chain's CDR3 is CASSFQNYEQYF. The DNA of the CDR3 is TGTGCCAGCAGTTTCCAAAACTACGAGCAGTACTTC.

The chain combines TRBV6-1 with TRBJ2-1, with TRBD2 matching over 8 bases. The germline CDR1 and CDR2 sequences are MNHNS and SASEGT. This CDR3 has 14 residues. Trimming took 1 base from V and 15 from J; bases not matched to a gene: 11. CDR3 bases: TGTGCCAGCAGTGAAGGGCTAGCGGGTTCAGGGCTGTTCTTC. Encoded protein: CASSEGLAGSGLFF.

The chain links TRBV19 to TRBJ1-2; perhaps TRBD1 as D (5 bases). The CDR3 runs to 14 residues. CDR1 is LNHDA, CDR2 SQIVND, per germline (reference sequence). V lost 3 bases, J lost 0 bases, and 8 bases lay in between. DNA for the CDR3: TGTGCCAGTAGTATCCAGGGTGCTAACTATGGCTACACCTTC. The encoded protein is CASSIQGANYGYTF.

J is TRBJ2-2 and V is TRBV10-1; no reliable D call. This CDR3 has 14 residues. Germline lookup yields CDR1 WNHNN and CDR2 SYGVQD (reference sequence). Trimming shortened V by 4 bases and J by 1 base, and 7 bases separated the two germline ends. The CDR3 DNA sequence: TGCGCCAGCAGTGCAGATATGAACACCGGGGAGCTGTTTTTT. Protein: CASSADMNTGELFF.

The chain carries TRBV29-1 and TRBJ1-2; D is perhaps TRBD1 (5 bases). V lost 2 bases to trimming and J lost 8 bases, with 18 bases between them. This CDR3 contains 14 residues. Germline loops: CDR1 SQVTM, CDR2 ANQGSEA. This CDR3 reads CSVEFGGDFGGYTF. The CDR3 DNA sequence: TGCAGCGTTGAATTCGGGGGAGATTTCGGCGGCTACACCTTC.

This clone has more than one count but fewer than ten. The V and J genes are TRBV11-3 and TRBJ1-5, with 7 positions matching TRBD1. CDR1 and CDR2 from the germline V gene are SGHNT and YENEEA. CDR3 length equals 16 residues. V dropped 5 bases and J dropped 5; count of bases not matched to a gene: 12. CDR3 amino acids: CASSRQTGREDQPQHF. The CDR3, as DNA: TGTGCCAGCAGCCGCCAGACAGGGCGGGAGGATCAGCCCCAGCATTTT. The variable domain in full, with the rest retrieved from reference TRBV11-3 and TRBJ1-5, is EAGVVQSPRYKIIEKKQPVAFWCNPISGHNTLYWYLQNLGQGPELLIRYENEEAVDDSQLPKDRFSAERLKGVDSTLKIQPAELGDSAVYLCASSRQTGREDQPQHFGDGTRLSIL.

The chain uses TRBV13 and TRBJ2-7; 7 nucleotides match TRBD2. Per the germline V gene, CDR1 is PRHDT and CDR2 is FYEKMQ (reference sequence). The length of the CDR3 is 14 residues. The V gene end was trimmed by 1 base and the J gene end by 3 bases; junction bases not matched to a gene: 3. CDR3 sequence (DNA): TGTGCCAGCAGCTTAGATCCTAGCGGCTACGAGCAGTACTTC. It translates to CASSLDPSGYEQYF.

This clone was recorded a few times. J is TRBJ2-5 and V is TRBV28, with TRBD2 identical over 15 bases. The V segment lost 4 bases and the J segment 5 bases; nucleotides outside the gene matches: 8. There are 17 residues in the CDR3. CDR1 and CDR2 (germline): MDHEN, SYDVKM. CDR3 DNA: TGTGCCAGCAGTTCCGGACTAGCGGGAGGGCCTTGGGAGACCCAGTACTTC. Its protein product is CASSSGLAGGPWETQYF.

This sequence joins TRBV5-6 and TRBJ2-7, with 13 bases identical to TRBD2. Germline V gene sequence: CDR1 SGHDT, CDR2 YYEEEE. With V trimmed by 2 bases and J by 5 bases, 4 bases remained unmatched. The CDR3 covers 15 residues. In DNA form, the CDR3 reads TGTGCCAGCAGCTTAACCGGGACTAGCGGGAACGAGCAGTACTTC. This encodes CASSLTGTSGNEQYF.

The CDR3 coding sequence is TGTGCCAGCAGCGCGGGACAGGGCCAAACCTACGAGCAGTACTTC. Translated: CASSAGQGQTYEQYF. The V and J genes are TRBV11-3 and TRBJ2-7; 9 nucleotides align to TRBD1. From germline, CDR1 is SGHNT and CDR2 YENEEA. Trimming at V came to 5 bases and at J to 2 bases, leaving 7 bases not matched to a gene. The CDR3 is made up of 15 amino acids.

The CDR3 spells CASSFRLLSDEQYF. CDR3 nucleotides: TGTGCCAGCAGCTTTAGACTACTTAGCGACGAGCAGTACTTC. This sequence joins TRBV7-9 and TRBJ2-7, with a possible D match to TRBD2 (5 bases). The CDR3 extends over 14 amino acids. Germline V gene lookup returns CDR1 SEHNR and CDR2 FQNEAQ (reference sequence). V was pared by 3 bases and J by 5 bases, with 14 bases between.

This clone was detected only once. The V and J genes are TRBV5-1 and TRBJ1-1; the D is unclear. Germline V gene data show CDR1 as SGHRS and CDR2 as YFSETQ. The ends were cut back, 4 bases at V and 3 bases at J, with 4 bases in the middle. CDR3 length equals 11 residues. DNA of the CDR3: TGCGCCAGCAGCCGGGACACTGAAGCTTTCTTT. It translates to CASSRDTEAFF.

This chain joins TRBV19 and TRBJ2-1; 9 positions match TRBD2. This CDR3 is built from 15 residues. J lost 2 bases, V lost 4 bases, and 3 bases had no gene match. Germline-derived CDR1 and CDR2 are LNHDA and SQIVND (reference sequence). The CDR3 region has the DNA TGTGCCAGTAGTACGCGGGAGGGGACCTACAATGAGCAGTTCTTC. Residues: CASSTREGTYNEQFF.

In this sample, this clone turned up a few times. The chain combines TRBV5-5 with TRBJ2-7, with 14 positions matching TRBD2. V trimming: 4 bases; J trimming: 2 bases; junction bases outside the gene matches: 5. CDR1 is SGHKS, CDR2 YYEKEE, per germline (reference sequence). The CDR3 covers 16 residues. CDR3 in DNA: TGTGCCAGCAGCACGGGACTAGCGGGAGCAACCTACGAGCAGTACTTC. It translates to CASSTGLAGATYEQYF.

This clone turned up a few times. CDR3 nucleotides: TGCGCCAGCAGCGTGGACAGGGGGTATAATTCACCCCTCCACTTT. Protein: CASSVDRGYNSPLHF. The J gene is TRBJ1-6, the V gene TRBV5-1; TRBD1 matches at 10 bases. The CDR3 is 15 amino acids. Germline V gene data show CDR1 as SGHRS and CDR2 as YFSETQ. Losses at the gene ends were 4 bases for V and 4 bases for J; bases not matched to a gene: 2.

The rearrangement uses TRBV19 and TRBJ2-1, with TRBD1 as a possible D gene (6 bases). The CDR3 is 15 residues long. V gave up 5 bases and J gave up 4 bases, with 15 bases separating them. Germline CDR1 reads LNHDA; CDR2 reads SQIVND (reference sequence). Written as DNA, the CDR3 is TGTGCCAGTAGTGTAACCGGGACAACTTACAATGAGCAGTTCTTC. Encoded protein: CASSVTGTTYNEQFF.

The gene calls are TRBV30 and TRBJ2-5, with 7 bases that match TRBD1. The CDR3 length is 14 residues. The V gene's germline CDR1 is GTSNPN and CDR2 SVGIG (reference sequence). After removal of 5 bases from V and 5 bases from J, the junction contained 11 bases not matched to a gene. This CDR3 is CAWATGNGPETQYF. The CDR3 region has the DNA TGTGCCTGGGCGACAGGGAACGGTCCGGAGACCCAGTACTTC.

This sequence joins TRBV5-1 and TRBJ2-3; 10 bases match TRBD2. V trimming: 0 bases; J trimming: 0 bases; junction bases outside the gene matches: 4. CDR1 and CDR2 from the germline V gene are SGHRS and YFSETQ. The CDR3 has 17 amino acids. CDR3 amino acids: CASSLASSGSSTDTQYF. CDR3 nucleotides: TGCGCCAGCAGCTTGGCCTCTAGCGGGAGTAGCACAGATACGCAGTATTTT.

CDR3 DNA: TGCGCCAGCAGCCAAGATTCCAGGGCTCCTCGGAATGAGCAGTTCTTC. Translation gives CASSQDSRAPRNEQFF. The chain has TRBV4-1 and TRBJ2-1; perhaps TRBD1 as D (5 bases). Trimming pared 0 bases from V and 7 bases from J, leaving 16 bases between. The CDR3 is 16 residues long. Germline CDR1 reads MGHRA; CDR2 reads YSYEKL.

This clone has just one count. The chain combines TRBV15 with TRBJ2-3; D possibly corresponds to TRBD1 (5 bases). CDR1 is LNHNV, CDR2 YYDKDF, per germline (reference sequence). V was shortened by 0 bases and J by 4 bases, with 11 bases between the two germline ends. This CDR3 comprises 15 residues. CDR3 bases: TGTGCCACCAGCAGAGAGACTGTAGGGGCAGATACGCAGTATTTT. It yields the protein CATSRETVGADTQYF.

The chain joins TRBV11-3 to TRBJ2-7; TRBD1 aligns across 7 bases. Germline lookup yields CDR1 SGHNT and CDR2 YENEEA. Losses at the gene ends were 5 bases for V and 3 bases for J; bases not matched to a gene: 4. The CDR3 consists of 13 residues. CDR3: CASSPGTDYEQYF. CDR3 nucleotides: TGTGCCAGCAGCCCAGGGACAGACTACGAGCAGTACTTC.

The V call is TRBV19, the J call TRBJ2-5; TRBD2 aligns across 8 bases. The CDR3 runs to 15 residues. CDR1 is LNHDA and CDR2 is SQIVND in the germline V gene (reference sequence). J was trimmed by 4 bases and V by 3 bases; bases with no gene match: 7. The chain's CDR3 is CASSIAGLGLETQYF. CDR3 DNA: TGTGCCAGTAGTATTGCGGGACTAGGGCTAGAGACCCAGTACTTC.

The chain carries TRBV29-1 and TRBJ1-4, with D perhaps TRBD1 (6 bases). The V and J ends lost 0 bases and 7 bases respectively, with 12 bases between them. This CDR3 is 14 amino acids long. The V gene's germline CDR1 is SQVTM and CDR2 ANQGSEA. In DNA, the CDR3 is TGCAGCGTTGAAGATCCAGGGGAGGGTGAAAAACTGTTTTTT. Translating it yields CSVEDPGEGEKLFF.